These 2 T cell receptor beta chains were all obtained from the same sample, sequenced in a study of blood T cell repertoires in COVID-19. The repertoire was sequenced with immunoSEQ multiplex PCR; TCRdb's copy has only in-frame clones and lacks some. This table holds 300,000 to 400,000 clones, roughly 90% found once. Sequenced: PBMCs or T cells enriched from blood (not recorded which). These receptors were taken from a woman aged 30 to 39 with acute COVID-19.

This chain connects TRBV27 to TRBJ2-7; D remains ambiguous. The germline CDR1 and CDR2 sequences are MNHEY and SMNVEV (reference sequence). This CDR3 spans 15 amino acids. V was clipped by 0 bases and J by 0 bases, with 9 bases between them. Here the CDR3 reads CASSLSLSYSYEQYF. In DNA, the CDR3 is TGTGCCAGCAGTTTATCGCTCTCCTACTCCTACGAGCAGTACTTC.

The chain links TRBV18 to TRBJ1-2; 8 positions match TRBD1. The CDR3 loop spans 13 amino acids. V was clipped by 0 bases and J by 8 bases; unmatched bases: 2. Germline CDR1 KGHSH, CDR2 LQKENI. CDR3 residues: CASSPPTGVGYTF. CDR3 in DNA: TGTGCCAGCTCACCACCGACAGGGGTCGGCTACACCTTC.